This passage covers 28 T cell receptor beta chains from one sample sequenced in a study of T cell responses to AZD1222 COVID-19 vaccine. Profiled with immunoSEQ multiplex PCR; TCRdb holds only in-frame clones, not every one. The table records 150,000 or so clones, approximately 93% of them present only once. Sequencing used peripheral blood, obtained on day 0 of MenACWY control vaccination. The receptors stem from an adult in good health.

The gene calls are TRBV7-7 and TRBJ2-5; 15 bases line up with TRBD2. Germline-derived CDR1 and CDR2 are SSHAT and FNYEAQ (reference sequence). The CDR3 is 16 amino acids. V dropped 4 bases and J dropped 4; count of bases not matched to a gene: 4. CDR3 sequence (DNA): TGTGCCAGCAGCTGGGGACTAGCGGGGGGAACAGAGACCCAGTACTTC. It translates to CASSWGLAGGTETQYF.

This clone was detected once. This chain connects TRBV24-1 to TRBJ2-3; TRBD2 matches at 11 bases. CDR1 is KGHDR, CDR2 SFDVKD, per germline. V lost 6 bases to trimming and J lost 4 bases; unmatched junction nucleotides: 2. CDR3 length: 14 amino acids. The CDR3: CATSWGLAADTQYF. CDR3 bases: TGTGCCACCAGTTGGGGACTAGCGGCAGATACGCAGTATTTT.

This clone has just a few counts. V is TRBV13 and J is TRBJ1-6, with D unclear. CDR1 and CDR2 (germline): PRHDT, FYEKMQ (reference sequence). V lost 5 bases to trimming and J lost 7 bases, with 12 bases between them. This CDR3 has 14 residues. This chain's CDR3 is CASSHGGLNSPLHF. DNA for the CDR3: TGTGCCAGCAGCCATGGAGGCTTAAATTCACCCCTCCACTTT. The variable domain in full, completed from reference TRBV13 and TRBJ1-6, reads AAGVIQSPRHLIKEKRETATLKCYPIPRHDTVYWYQQGPGQDPQFLISFYEKMQSDKGSIPDRFSAQQFSDYHSELNMSSLELGDSALYFCASSHGGLNSPLHFGNGTRLTVT.

The chain links TRBV24-1 to TRBJ2-1; D remains ambiguous. Trimming took 4 bases from V and 16 from J, leaving 7 bases between them. The CDR3 covers 9 residues. Germline-derived CDR1 and CDR2 are KGHDR and SFDVKD. The chain's CDR3 is CATSDSRFF. CDR3 nucleotide sequence: TGTGCCACCAGTGACTCGCGATTCTTC.

This clone is a singleton in its sample. The chain uses TRBV6-5 and TRBJ2-3; D might be TRBD2 (6 bases). Germline CDR1 reads MNHEY; CDR2 reads SVGAGI. This CDR3 has 16 residues. Trimming shortened V by 0 bases and J by 1 base, and 11 bases separated the two germline ends. Here the CDR3 DNA reads TGTGCCAGCAGTTACTCGGGGCGGGGAGGCACAGATACGCAGTATTTT. Translating it yields CASSYSGRGGTDTQYF.

This chain connects TRBV3-1 (or the pseudogene TRBV3-2) to TRBJ2-3; TRBD2 matches at 7 bases. With V trimmed by 4 bases and J by 3 bases, 13 bases remained unmatched. Germline V gene sequence: CDR1 LGHDT, CDR2 YNNKEL (reference sequence). CDR3 length equals 17 residues. This CDR3 reads CASSRVLAPGGTDTQYF. CDR3 coding DNA: TGTGCCAGCAGCCGGGTCCTGGCCCCGGGAGGTACAGATACGCAGTATTTT.

This clone was counted a few times. This chain connects TRBV7-9 to TRBJ2-1, with TRBD2 as a possible D gene (5 bases). Germline assignment: CDR1 SEHNR and CDR2 FQNEAQ (reference sequence). The CDR3 loop spans 15 amino acids. V was trimmed by 1 base and J by 6 bases, leaving 13 bases between them. DNA for the CDR3: TGTGCCAGCAGCTTAGGGGCCTCGACTACCAATGAGCAGTTCTTC. Protein: CASSLGASTTNEQFF.

This chain joins TRBV14 and TRBJ2-1; D might be TRBD1 or TRBD2, each matching 5 bases. V was pared by 4 bases and J by 5 bases, with 21 bases between. CDR1 and CDR2 (germline): SGHDN, FVKESK. The CDR3 runs to 17 residues. CDR3: CASSPFPRGKGDNEQFF. CDR3 DNA: TGTGCCAGCAGCCCTTTCCCCCGGGGAAAAGGGGACAATGAGCAGTTCTTC. The full variable domain, completed using reference TRBV14 and TRBJ2-1, is EAGVTQFPSHSVIEKGQTVTLRCDPISGHDNLYWYRRVMGKEIKFLLHFVKESKQDESGMPNNRFLAERTGGTYSTLKVQPAELEDSGVYFCASSPFPRGKGDNEQFFGPGTRLTVL.

This rearrangement joins TRBV28 to TRBJ2-7; D gene ambiguous. The CDR3 contains 17 residues. Trimming stripped 2 bases from V and 2 bases from J, with 19 bases between. Germline CDR1 MDHEN, CDR2 SYDVKM. The CDR3 sequence is CASSLTTSFKKAYEQYF. Written as DNA, the CDR3 is TGTGCCAGCAGTTTAACGACAAGCTTTAAGAAGGCCTACGAGCAGTACTTC.

This clone showed up just a few times. The chain joins TRBV7-9 to TRBJ2-2, with TRBD2 identical over 11 bases. Per the germline V gene, CDR1 is SEHNR and CDR2 is FQNEAQ (reference sequence). The CDR3 has 14 amino acids. Unmatched junction bases numbered 2, after V lost 10 bases and J lost 1 base. CDR3 region: CAILAGGNTGELFF. CDR3 nucleotide sequence: TGTGCCATCCTAGCGGGAGGGAACACCGGGGAGCTGTTTTTT.

The chain has TRBV14 and TRBJ1-3, with a possible D match to TRBD1 (6 bases). This CDR3 is 14 amino acids long. Between the trimmed V and J ends, which lost 3 bases and 4 bases, there was a span of 10 bases. Germline loops: CDR1 SGHDN, CDR2 FVKESK. The CDR3 reads CASSHFGGGNTIYF. The CDR3 coding sequence is TGTGCCAGCAGCCACTTTGGGGGCGGAAACACCATATATTTT.

V and J are TRBV28 and TRBJ2-7; weak D call: TRBD2 (5 bases). The germline gives CDR1 MDHEN, CDR2 SYDVKM. This CDR3 contains 11 residues. The germline V and J ends were trimmed by 8 bases and 5 bases, with 10 bases remaining between them. The CDR3 region is CASHGENEQYF. As DNA, the CDR3 is TGTGCCAGCCACGGGGAAAACGAGCAGTACTTC.

The chain carries TRBV2 and TRBJ2-5; D may match TRBD1 or TRBD2 (6 bases each). The CDR3 spans 14 residues. The V end was cut by 4 bases, the J end by 6 bases, with 15 bases between. Per the germline V gene, CDR1 is SNHLY and CDR2 is FYNNEI. As DNA, the CDR3 is TGTGCCAGCAGTGCGGGGGCCGCGACGAAGACCCAGTACTTC. This encodes CASSAGAATKTQYF.

This clone appeared once. The V and J genes are TRBV14 and TRBJ2-1; 7 nucleotides align to TRBD2. CDR3 size: 19 residues. The V gene's germline CDR1 is SGHDN and CDR2 FVKESK. Germline trimming cut 0 bases from V and 6 bases from J; bases unmatched to any gene: 17. The CDR3 protein is CASSQDQGSGLRVRNEQFF. CDR3 coding DNA: TGTGCCAGCAGCCAAGATCAGGGTAGCGGGCTTCGAGTACGCAATGAGCAGTTCTTC.

In its sample, this clone was seen a few times. The chain joins TRBV4-1 to TRBJ2-7; 7 bases line up with TRBD2. V shed 3 bases and J 3 bases; nucleotides not matched to a gene: 2. The CDR3 contains 13 residues. The germline CDR1 and CDR2 sequences are MGHRA and YSYEKL. The CDR3 protein is CASSHRTSYEQYF. The CDR3, as DNA: TGCGCCAGCAGCCACAGGACTAGCTACGAGCAGTACTTC.

This clone was seen only once. This chain uses TRBV7-6 with TRBJ1-4, with D unclear. The CDR3 extends over 13 amino acids. Germline V gene sequence: CDR1 SGHVS, CDR2 FNYEAQ. Trimming pared 4 bases from V and 6 bases from J, leaving 9 bases between. DNA for the CDR3: TGTGCCAGCAGCTCTTTAATGGATGAAAAACTGTTTTTT. Translation: CASSSLMDEKLFF.

V gene TRBV18 combines with J gene TRBJ2-1; 9 bases line up with TRBD2. The J segment lost 4 bases and the V segment lost 0 bases, leaving 4 bases of the junction unmatched. This CDR3 contains 16 residues. The germline CDR1 and CDR2 sequences are KGHSH and LQKENI. The chain's CDR3 is CASSPPGSGRYNEQFF. The CDR3 nucleotides read TGTGCCAGCTCACCACCAGGGAGCGGGAGGTACAATGAGCAGTTCTTC.

The V gene is TRBV9, the J gene TRBJ1-1, with TRBD1 matching over 7 bases. This CDR3 contains 13 residues. The germline CDR1 and CDR2 sequences are SGDLS and YYNGEE. V trimming: 0 bases; J trimming: 7 bases; junction bases outside the gene matches: 3. The CDR3 DNA reads as TGTGCCAGCAGCGTAGCTACAGGGGATGAAGCTTTCTTT. Protein: CASSVATGDEAFF.

The genes are TRBV12-5 and TRBJ2-2; D unresolved. V dropped 7 bases and J dropped 1 base, with 13 bases sitting between them. The germline gives CDR1 LGHNT, CDR2 FRNRAP. CDR3 length: 15 residues. The CDR3 sequence: CASDYGSGNTGELFF. For the CDR3, the DNA is TGTGCTAGTGATTACGGTTCTGGGAACACCGGGGAGCTGTTTTTT.

The chain recombines TRBV19 with TRBJ2-1; 14 positions agree with TRBD2. Germline CDR1 is LNHDA and CDR2 is SQIVND (reference sequence). V dropped 6 bases and J dropped 3; count of bases not matched to a gene: 1. CDR3 length: 15 amino acids. The CDR3 reads CASSGLAGGYNEQFF. The DNA of the CDR3 is TGTGCCAGTAGCGGACTAGCGGGGGGCTACAATGAGCAGTTCTTC.

The sample holds one count of this clone. The V and J genes are TRBV18 and TRBJ1-5; no definite D call. The germline gives CDR1 KGHSH, CDR2 LQKENI. The CDR3 has 13 amino acids. Between the trimmed V and J ends, which lost 5 bases and 4 bases, there was a span of 9 bases. CDR3 nucleotide sequence: TGTGCCAGCTCAGCAGGAGGTAATCAGCCCCAGCATTTT. It codes for CASSAGGNQPQHF. Based on the CDR3 plus reference TRBV18 and TRBJ1-5, the full variable domain is NAGVMQNPRHLVRRRGQEARLRCSPMKGHSHVYWYRQLPEEGLKFMVYLQKENIIDESGMPKERFSAEFPKEGPSILRIQQVVRGDSAAYFCASSAGGNQPQHFGDGTRLSIL.

The chain joins TRBV29-1 to TRBJ2-3; no firm D call. The germline V gene has CDR1 SQVTM and CDR2 ANQGSEA. The CDR3 runs 13 residues. V was trimmed by 3 bases and J by 5 bases, leaving 12 bases between them. The CDR3 reads CSVEAPPGDTQYF. CDR3 nucleotide sequence: TGCAGCGTTGAGGCCCCCCCGGGAGATACGCAGTATTTT.

This chain joins TRBV7-9 and TRBJ2-7, with TRBD2 as a possible D gene (5 bases). Trimming took 5 bases from V and 6 from J, leaving 14 bases between them. From germline, CDR1 is SEHNR and CDR2 FQNEAQ (reference sequence). CDR3 length: 13 amino acids. The CDR3 DNA follows: TGTGCCAGCAGCGCCGGGAATATCGGCGAGCAGTACTTC. The encoded protein is CASSAGNIGEQYF.

The chain carries TRBV9 and TRBJ1-2, with D possibly matching TRBD1 (5 bases). V was trimmed by 4 bases and J by 2 bases, leaving 12 bases between them. The CDR3 runs 14 residues. Germline V gives CDR1 SGDLS, CDR2 YYNGEE. In DNA form, the CDR3 reads TGTGCCAGCAGCCCCGGGGACGGGAACTATGGCTACACCTTC. Protein product: CASSPGDGNYGYTF.

The chain joins TRBV28 to TRBJ2-2; 10 bases are a match to TRBD1. V lost 5 bases to trimming and J lost 6 bases; unmatched junction nucleotides: 6. The CDR3 is 15 amino acids. Looked up from germline, CDR1 is MDHEN and CDR2 is SYDVKM. CDR3 nucleotides: TGTGCCAGCAGTCGTGACAGGGGGCCGGCCGGGGAGCTGTTTTTT. The encoded protein is CASSRDRGPAGELFF.

The chain uses TRBV9 and TRBJ2-2; no definite D call. The germline CDR1 and CDR2 sequences are SGDLS and YYNGEE. V was clipped by 3 bases and J by 3 bases, with 9 bases between them. This CDR3 contains 14 residues. CDR3 sequence reads: CASSETSYTGELFF. CDR3 nucleotides: TGTGCCAGCAGCGAGACCAGCTACACCGGGGAGCTGTTTTTT. Supplemented by reference TRBV9 and TRBJ2-2, the full variable domain reads DSGVTQTPKHLITATGQRVTLRCSPRSGDLSVYWYQQSLDQGLQFLIQYYNGEERAKGNILERFSAQQFPDLHSELNLSSLELGDSALYFCASSETSYTGELFFGEGSRLTVL.

Turning to this clone: Germline is not matched at one junction end, which may reflect a read error. The rearrangement links TRBV5-1 to TRBJ1-2; 7 bases line up with TRBD1. CDR3 length equals 15 residues. From germline, CDR1 is SGHRS and CDR2 YFSETQ. The CDR3 is CASSLDRDRVYGYTF. CDR3 sequence (DNA): TGCGCCAGCAGTTTGGACCGGGACAGAGTTTATGGCTACACCTTC. Full variable domain (remainder filled in from reference TRBV5-1 and TRBJ1-2): KAGVTQTPRYLIKTRGQQVTLSCSPISGHRSVSWYQQTPGQGLQFLFEYFSETQRNKGNFPGRFSGRQFSNSRSEMNVSTLELGDSALYLCASSLDRDRVYGYTFGSGTRLTVV.

The V and J genes are TRBV5-4 and TRBJ2-3, with 7 bases lining up with TRBD2. Looked up from germline, CDR1 is SGHNT and CDR2 is YYREEE (reference sequence). V dropped 5 bases and J dropped 6; count of bases not matched to a gene: 12. The CDR3 is 15 amino acids. The CDR3 loop reads CASSLDRLAADTQYF. CDR3 nucleotides: TGTGCCAGCAGTTTAGATAGACTAGCCGCGGATACGCAGTATTTT. Variable domain in full (rest from reference TRBV5-4 and TRBJ2-3): ETGVTQSPTHLIKTRGQQVTLRCSSQSGHNTVSWYQQALGQGPQFIFQYYREEENGRGNFPPRFSGLQFPNYSSELNVNALELDDSALYLCASSLDRLAADTQYFGPGTRLTVL.